This TCR beta chain was sequenced in a study of cytomegalovirus exposure and HLA in healthy donors. Study information: Of all 370 or so donors who were genotyped, roughly 81% belonged to the Caucasian-associated ancestry cluster.

Vbeta (60) and Jbeta (13) primers were used in the PCR. TCRdb's table, derived via immunoSEQ multiplex PCR, lists solely in-frame clones and lacks some. The data contain 60,000 to 100,000 clones, 60% to 85% of them seen just once; the ten biggest clones take up approximately 6%. Remarks on this clone: The antigen is undetermined.

Trimming cost V 6 bases and J 7 bases; bases outside gene matches: 9. The V gene's germline CDR1 is SNHLY and CDR2 FYNNEI. CDR3 size: 14 residues. Points from the study as a whole: Clonal expansion was found to be greater in HLA-associated TCR beta chains than in equally common others in a later analysis.

The specimen sequenced was PBMCs. This receptor was obtained from a male donor in good health and CMV-seropositive. The rearrangement joins TRBV2 to TRBJ1-1; 9 bases fit TRBD1. Here the CDR3 DNA reads TGTGCCAGCAGCCTTGACAGGGGGTCTGATGAAGCTTTCTTT. Its protein product is CASSLDRGSDEAFF.